One sample yielded the 7 T cell receptor beta chains listed below, sequenced in a study of T cells in Graves' hyperthyroidism and ophthalmopathy. Template material for amplifying TCR beta CDR3 regions consisted of RNA transcripts. HTBI primers drove first-round RT-PCR of the TCR CDR3. TCRdb independently ran MiXCR on the multiplex PCR reads; one entry per CDR3 protein. The sample lists over 450,000 distinct CDR3 sequences, over 15% occurring once. Input material: blood. These receptor sequences come from a woman aged 18 to 35 with Graves' ophthalmopathy.

This clonotype has at least ten counts. The chain is built from TRBV12-3 or TRBV12-4 and TRBJ2-7; 10 bases match TRBD2. V lost 4 bases to trimming and J lost 0 bases; unmatched junction nucleotides: 9. There are 17 residues in the CDR3. The CDR3 DNA follows: TGTGCCAGCAGTTACCGACCGACTAGCGGGTTCTCCTACGAGCAGTACTTC. This codes for CASSYRPTSGFSYEQYF.

This clonotype was observed a few times. The CDR3 here is CASSLEAGAGQYF. Here the CDR3 DNA reads TGCGCCAGCAGCTTGGAGGCGGGGGCCGGGCAGTACTTC. The rearrangement uses TRBV5-1 and TRBJ2-7; D possibly corresponds to TRBD2 (7 bases). V lost 0 bases, J lost 9 bases, and 13 bases lay in between. The CDR3 length is 13 residues. Germline assignment: CDR1 SGHRS and CDR2 YFSETQ.

Details on this clonotype: A much bigger clone sits one base away, suggesting this may be a read error. A read error is likely, as this CDR3 ends without the conserved phenylalanine or tryptophan. The chain recombines TRBV30 with TRBJ2-7; D unclear. The V and J ends lost 5 bases and 2 bases respectively, with 7 bases between them. Germline CDR1 reads GTSNPN; CDR2 reads SVGIG (reference sequence). CDR3 length: 11 residues. The CDR3 sequence: CAWVNTYEQYL. The DNA for the CDR3 is TGTGCCTGGGTGAATACCTACGAGCAGTACCTC.

This clonotype was seen ten or more times. The chain links TRBV5-6 to TRBJ1-1, with D tentatively TRBD1 (5 bases). Per germline, CDR1 SGHDT and CDR2 YYEEEE. The CDR3 totals 15 residues. Trimming shortened V by 0 bases and J by 0 bases, and 9 bases separated the two germline ends. CDR3 residues: CASSLELDMNTEAFF. The CDR3 DNA sequence: TGTGCCAGCAGCTTGGAGTTGGACATGAACACTGAAGCTTTCTTT.

The rearrangement uses TRBV2 and TRBJ1-6, with D possibly matching TRBD1 (6 bases). CDR3 size: 13 residues. Germline assignment: CDR1 SNHLY and CDR2 FYNNEI. The ends were cut back, 8 bases at V and 7 bases at J, with 12 bases in the middle. The chain's CDR3 is CASLQGWNSPLHF. The CDR3 coding sequence is TGTGCCAGCTTACAGGGTTGGAATTCACCCCTCCACTTT.

Concerning this clonotype itself: A much larger clone differs from this one at a single base, so this may be a read error. V is TRBV5-1 and J is TRBJ2-7; D is unresolved. CDR3 length: 13 amino acids. Germline CDR1 SGHRS, CDR2 YFSETQ. V was cut by 5 bases and J by 3 bases, with 12 bases left in between. The chain's CDR3 is CASSERAHYEQYF. CDR3 bases: TGCGCCAGCAGTGAGAGAGCCCACTACGAGCAGTACTTC.

The chain is built from TRBV28 and TRBJ2-7; 9 nucleotides agree with TRBD1. The CDR3 has 15 residues. Per germline, CDR1 MDHEN and CDR2 SYDVKM. With V trimmed by 6 bases and J by 7 bases, 13 bases remained unmatched. The CDR3 loop reads CASSPRDRAPWEQYF. The CDR3 bases are TGTGCCAGCAGCCCCCGGGACAGGGCGCCTTGGGAGCAGTACTTC. Looking up the rest from reference TRBV28 and TRBJ2-7 gives the full variable domain: DVKVTQSSRYLVKRTGEKVFLECVQDMDHENMFWYRQDPGLGLRLIYFSYDVKMKEKGDIPEGYSVSREKKERFSLILESASTNQTSMYLCASSPRDRAPWEQYFGPGTRLTVT.